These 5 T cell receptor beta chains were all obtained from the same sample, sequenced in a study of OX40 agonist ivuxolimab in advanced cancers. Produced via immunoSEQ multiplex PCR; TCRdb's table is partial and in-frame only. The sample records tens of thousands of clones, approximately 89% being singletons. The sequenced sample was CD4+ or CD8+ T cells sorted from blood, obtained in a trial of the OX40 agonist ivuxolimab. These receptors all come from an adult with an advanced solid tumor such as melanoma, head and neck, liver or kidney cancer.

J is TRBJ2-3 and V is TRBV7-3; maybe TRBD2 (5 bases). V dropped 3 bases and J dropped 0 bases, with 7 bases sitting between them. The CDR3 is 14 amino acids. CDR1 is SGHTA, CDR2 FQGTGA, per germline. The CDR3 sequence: CASSFSGSTDTQYF. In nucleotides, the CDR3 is TGTGCCAGCAGCTTCAGCGGTAGCACAGATACGCAGTATTTT.

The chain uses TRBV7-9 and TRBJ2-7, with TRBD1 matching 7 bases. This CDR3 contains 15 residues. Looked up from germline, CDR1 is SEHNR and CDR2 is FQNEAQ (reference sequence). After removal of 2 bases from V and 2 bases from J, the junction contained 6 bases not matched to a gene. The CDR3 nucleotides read TGTGCCAGCAGCTTATCTCGGGACAGCACCTACGAGCAGTACTTC. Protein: CASSLSRDSTYEQYF.

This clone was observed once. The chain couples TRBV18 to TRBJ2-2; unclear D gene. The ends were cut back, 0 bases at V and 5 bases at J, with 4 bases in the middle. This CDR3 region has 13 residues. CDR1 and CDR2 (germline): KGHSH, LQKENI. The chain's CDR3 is CASSPPRTGELFF. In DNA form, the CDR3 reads TGTGCCAGCTCACCACCGAGAACCGGGGAGCTGTTTTTT.

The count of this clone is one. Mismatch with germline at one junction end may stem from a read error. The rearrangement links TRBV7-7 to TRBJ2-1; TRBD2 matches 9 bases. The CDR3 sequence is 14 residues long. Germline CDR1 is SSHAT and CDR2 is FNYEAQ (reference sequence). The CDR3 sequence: CASSLRLAANEQFF. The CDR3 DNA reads TGTGCTAGCAGCCTTCGACTAGCGGCCAATGAGCAGTTCTTC. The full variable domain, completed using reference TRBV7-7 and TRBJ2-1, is GAGVSQSPRYKVTKRGQDVTLRCDPISSHATLYWYQQALGQGPEFLTYFNYEAQPDKSGLPSDRFSAERPEGSISTLTIQRTEQRDSAMYRCASSLRLAANEQFFGPGTRLTVL.

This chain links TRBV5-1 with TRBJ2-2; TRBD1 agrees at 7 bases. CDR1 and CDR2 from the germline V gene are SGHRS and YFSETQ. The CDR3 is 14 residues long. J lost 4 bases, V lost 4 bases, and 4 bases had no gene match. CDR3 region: CASSVQGTTGELFF. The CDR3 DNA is TGCGCCAGCAGCGTACAGGGGACCACCGGGGAGCTGTTTTTT.